Presented here are 29 T cell receptor beta chains from one specimen sequenced in a study of blood T cell repertoires in COVID-19. The protocol was immunoSEQ multiplex PCR, while the TCRdb copy is restricted to in-frame clones and leaves out a portion. This sample has approximately 130,000 clones, with more than 80% found just once. The material sequenced was peripheral blood. The receptors were gathered from a human donor in a cohort sampled during active COVID-19.

This chain joins TRBV27 and TRBJ2-5; 7 positions agree with TRBD1. The CDR3 contains 14 residues. The V and J ends lost 5 bases and 5 bases, in that order; junction bases with no gene match: 8. The germline gives CDR1 MNHEY, CDR2 SMNVEV (reference sequence). This CDR3 is CASSPADRTETQYF. CDR3 DNA sequence: TGTGCCAGCAGTCCCGCGGACAGGACGGAGACCCAGTACTTC.

The gene calls are TRBV6-5 and TRBJ1-5, with 7 nucleotides matching TRBD1. The CDR3 totals 15 residues. V was pared by 2 bases and J by 9 bases, with 10 bases of the junction left unmatched. Per the germline V gene, CDR1 is MNHEY and CDR2 is SVGAGI. CDR3 in amino acids: CASSYEQGGMSPQHF. For the CDR3, the DNA is TGTGCCAGCAGTTACGAGCAGGGGGGTATGTCGCCCCAGCATTTT.

The chain employs TRBV5-8 and TRBJ1-2, with D unclear. The germline gives CDR1 SGHTS, CDR2 YDEGEE. The CDR3 loop spans 14 amino acids. V was clipped by 3 bases and J by 4 bases, with 13 bases between them. The CDR3 DNA reads as TGTGCCAGCAGCTCTCCCGGCAGCGGCTATGGCTACACCTTC. Its translation: CASSSPGSGYGYTF. Filled out from reference TRBV5-8 and TRBJ1-2, the complete variable domain reads EAGVTQSPTHLIKTRGQQATLRCSPISGHTSVYWYQQALGLGLQFLLWYDEGEERNRGNFPPRFSGRQFPNYSSELNVNALELEDSALYLCASSSPGSGYGYTFGSGTRLTVV.

The chain joins TRBV13 to TRBJ2-3; 10 bases are a match to TRBD2. CDR1 and CDR2 (germline): PRHDT, FYEKMQ (reference sequence). J was trimmed by 4 bases and V by 5 bases; bases with no gene match: 18. The CDR3 loop spans 19 amino acids. The DNA for the CDR3 is TGTGCCAGCAGCCCCTCGGAACTTACTAGCGGGGATTCCCCAGATACGCAGTATTTT. Protein sequence: CASSPSELTSGDSPDTQYF. The full variable domain, completed using reference TRBV13 and TRBJ2-3, is AAGVIQSPRHLIKEKRETATLKCYPIPRHDTVYWYQQGPGQDPQFLISFYEKMQSDKGSIPDRFSAQQFSDYHSELNMSSLELGDSALYFCASSPSELTSGDSPDTQYFGPGTRLTVL.

This clone is categorized as medium-sized. The V and J genes are TRBV6-2 or TRBV6-3 and TRBJ2-7, with 10 bases that match TRBD2. CDR3 length: 15 residues. With V trimmed by 3 bases and J by 6 bases, 8 bases remained unmatched. Per germline, CDR1 MNHEY and CDR2 SVGEGT. CDR3 in amino acids: CASSYFSGGSIEQYF. Here the CDR3 DNA reads TGTGCCAGCAGTTATTTTAGCGGGGGGTCGATCGAGCAGTACTTC.

The CDR3 spells CASSSLWGVGEAFF. The CDR3 DNA reads as TGTGCCAGCAGCTCCCTCTGGGGGGTCGGTGAAGCTTTCTTT. This chain links TRBV7-2 with TRBJ1-1; tentative D call: TRBD1 (5 bases). Trimming took 4 bases from V and 7 from J, leaving 16 bases between them. CDR1 SGHTA and CDR2 FQGNSA come from the germline V gene. This CDR3 is 14 amino acids long.

The V gene is TRBV19, the J gene TRBJ1-1; 8 bases map to TRBD1. The CDR3 covers 14 residues. Germline V gene data show CDR1 as LNHDA and CDR2 as SQIVND (reference sequence). J gave up 5 bases and V 8 bases, and 10 bases lay outside the gene matches. This CDR3 reads CASAPGGAGTEAFF. DNA for the CDR3: TGTGCCAGTGCCCCAGGGGGCGCGGGTACTGAAGCTTTCTTT.

The chain links TRBV30 to TRBJ2-4; D may be TRBD2 (6 bases). The CDR3 has 13 residues. Germline CDR1 and CDR2: GTSNPN and SVGIG (reference sequence). V dropped 2 bases and J dropped 8 bases, with 13 bases sitting between them. The CDR3 region is CAWSSGSTDIQYF. CDR3 sequence (DNA): TGTGCCTGGAGTTCCGGGAGTACGGACATTCAGTACTTC.

The chain couples TRBV15 to TRBJ2-5, with TRBD2 identical over 7 bases. Germline values: CDR1 LNHNV, CDR2 YYDKDF (reference sequence). The CDR3 runs 15 residues. J gave up 3 bases and V 0 bases, and 4 bases lay outside the gene matches. DNA for the CDR3: TGTGCCACCAGCAGAGATTGGGGGACTAAAGAGACCCAGTACTTC. Its translation: CATSRDWGTKETQYF.

The count of this clone is one. The rearrangement links TRBV3-1 (or the pseudogene TRBV3-2) to TRBJ2-3; the match to TRBD2 covers 16 bases. Germline assignment: CDR1 LGHDT and CDR2 YNNKEL (reference sequence). CDR3 size: 17 residues. The junction had 0 bases not matched to a gene; V was cut back by 3 bases and J by 0 bases. CDR3 sequence (DNA): TGTGCCAGCAGCCAGGGACTAGCGGGGGGGAGCACAGATACGCAGTATTTT. Protein sequence: CASSQGLAGGSTDTQYF.

The chain employs TRBV24-1 and TRBJ1-2; TRBD1 agrees at 7 bases. The CDR3 has 13 amino acids. Losses at the gene ends were 9 bases for V and 4 bases for J; bases not matched to a gene: 7. Germline loops: CDR1 KGHDR, CDR2 SFDVKD. The CDR3 DNA follows: TGTGCCACCTCCCGGGACAGATCCTATGGCTACACCTTC. Amino acids: CATSRDRSYGYTF.

This chain connects TRBV7-6 to TRBJ2-3; a weak D match, TRBD2 (5 bases). The V and J ends lost 1 base and 7 bases respectively, with 9 bases between them. This CDR3 spans 13 amino acids. Germline V gene lookup returns CDR1 SGHVS and CDR2 FNYEAQ. In nucleotides, the CDR3 is TGTGCCAGCAGCTTAGATACTAGTAATACGCAGTATTTT. Residues: CASSLDTSNTQYF.

The chain carries TRBV5-1 and TRBJ2-1; 7 nucleotides align to TRBD2. There are 14 residues in the CDR3. The germline V gene encodes CDR1 SGHRS and CDR2 YFSETQ. J gave up 14 bases and V 0 bases, and 11 bases lay outside the gene matches. CDR3: CASSLEGFAGDEFF. In nucleotides, the CDR3 is TGCGCCAGCAGCTTGGAAGGCTTTGCGGGGGACGAGTTCTTC.

The V and J genes are TRBV20-1 and TRBJ1-2; 7 bases fit TRBD1. The CDR3 extends over 11 amino acids. Per the germline V gene, CDR1 is DFQATT and CDR2 is SNEGSKA (reference sequence). V trimming: 5 bases; J trimming: 8 bases; junction bases outside the gene matches: 5. The CDR3 loop reads CSAHRGEGYTF. CDR3 bases: TGCAGTGCTCACAGGGGCGAGGGCTACACCTTC.

The rearrangement joins TRBV12-1 to TRBJ2-3; the table's D call, TRBD2, has no DNA check behind it. TRBV12-1 is designated a pseudogene. The CDR3 runs 21 residues. The CDR3 DNA follows: TGTGCCAGCAGCCGGGAACCGGGACTAGCTTTATCCCACGCTAGCACAGATACGCAGTATTTT. Translated: CASSREPGLALSHASTDTQYF.

Only one count was recorded for this clone. The V and J genes are TRBV6-2 or TRBV6-3 and TRBJ2-7; D remains unclear. Trimming took off 2 bases at V and 1 base at J, with 12 bases between the two ends. Germline CDR1 and CDR2: MNHEY and SVGEGT. CDR3 size: 15 residues. CDR3 region: CASSYQSPGSYEQYF. The CDR3 region has the DNA TGTGCCAGCAGTTACCAGTCCCCAGGATCCTACGAGCAGTACTTC.

This chain connects TRBV20-1 to TRBJ1-1; a possible D gene is TRBD1 (5 bases). In germline, CDR1 is DFQATT, CDR2 SNEGSKA (reference sequence). The germline V and J ends were trimmed by 3 bases and 0 bases, with 11 bases remaining between them. The CDR3 has 14 amino acids. In nucleotides, the CDR3 is TGCAGTGCTAGTTTGGGACTCCTGAACACTGAAGCTTTCTTT. Encoded protein: CSASLGLLNTEAFF.

The rearrangement uses TRBV6-2 or TRBV6-3 and TRBJ2-3; possibly TRBD2 for D (5 bases). V gave up 6 bases and J gave up 3 bases, with 13 bases separating them. The CDR3 is 14 residues long. Germline loops: CDR1 MNHEY, CDR2 SVGEGT. CDR3 region: CASSWEFGTDTQYF. CDR3 sequence (DNA): TGTGCCAGCAGCTGGGAGTTCGGGACAGATACGCAGTATTTT.

The V gene is TRBV3-1 (or the pseudogene TRBV3-2), the J gene TRBJ1-4; TRBD1 matches at 8 bases. Trimming removed 1 base from V and 2 bases from J; junction bases left unmatched: 12. This CDR3 is built from 19 residues. Germline V CDR1 and CDR2: LGHDT, YNNKEL (reference sequence). CDR3 sequence reads: CASSQAWPGGASTNEKLFF. The CDR3 coding sequence is TGTGCCAGCAGCCAAGCCTGGCCAGGGGGCGCGTCGACTAATGAAAAACTGTTTTTT.

The chain links TRBV2 to TRBJ2-2, with TRBD2 identical over 8 bases. CDR3 length: 15 residues. V shed 2 bases, J shed 4 bases, and the junction held 3 bases outside the gene matches. CDR1 is SNHLY and CDR2 is FYNNEI in the germline V gene. DNA for the CDR3: TGTGCCAGCAGTGAACGGGCGGGGGGCACCGGGGAGCTGTTTTTT. Translated, it gives CASSERAGGTGELFF.

The rearrangement uses TRBV10-1 and TRBJ2-1, with 8 bases matching TRBD2. Unmatched junction bases numbered 1, after V lost 8 bases and J lost 1 base. This CDR3 region has 13 residues. Germline V gene data show CDR1 as WNHNN and CDR2 as SYGVQD (reference sequence). CDR3 bases: TGCGCCAGCTCGGGAGGGTCCTACAATGAGCAGTTCTTC. Translation: CASSGGSYNEQFF.

The chain joins TRBV27 to TRBJ2-5, with TRBD1 matching 9 bases. The CDR3 length is 13 residues. V was pared by 7 bases and J by 5 bases, with 5 bases of the junction left unmatched. The germline V gene has CDR1 MNHEY and CDR2 SMNVEV (reference sequence). Here the CDR3 reads CASTSDRGETQYF. The CDR3 coding sequence is TGTGCCAGCACCTCGGACAGGGGTGAGACCCAGTACTTC.

The CDR3 region is CASTRELNQPQHF. Written as DNA, the CDR3 is TGTGCCAGCACTAGAGAGTTAAATCAGCCCCAGCATTTT. The chain carries TRBV6-5 and TRBJ1-5; unclear D gene. The CDR3 contains 13 residues. Trimming cost V 7 bases and J 4 bases, with 11 bases left between them. The germline gives CDR1 MNHEY, CDR2 SVGAGI.

This chain links TRBV30 with TRBJ2-2; D is possibly TRBD2 (5 bases). Per the germline V gene, CDR1 is GTSNPN and CDR2 is SVGIG (reference sequence). Trimming removed 5 bases from V and 3 bases from J, with 7 bases in between. CDR3 length: 12 amino acids. This CDR3 is CAWWGDTGELFF. The CDR3 DNA follows: TGTGCCTGGTGGGGAGACACCGGGGAGCTGTTTTTT.

On this clone itself: At one boundary the junction diverges from the germline segment, which might be a read error. The chain joins TRBV6-2 or TRBV6-3 to TRBJ1-2; 7 bases are a match to TRBD1. CDR3 length equals 16 residues. Germline CDR1 reads MNHEY; CDR2 reads SVGEGT. The CDR3 coding sequence is TGTGCCAGCACTTACGACAGGGCAAGCGCTCCTTATGGCTACACCTTC. Protein product: CASTYDRASAPYGYTF.

The genes are TRBV18 and TRBJ1-1, with 9 bases fitting TRBD1. CDR1 is KGHSH and CDR2 is LQKENI in the germline V gene. J was trimmed by 5 bases and V by 3 bases; bases with no gene match: 7. The CDR3 covers 15 residues. CDR3 nucleotide sequence: TGTGCCAGCTCACCGGCACAGGGGGCTGGAACTGAAGCTTTCTTT. Its translation is CASSPAQGAGTEAFF.

This chain joins TRBV5-1 and TRBJ2-1; weak D call: TRBD1 (6 bases). Deletions cut 0 bases from V and 6 bases from J, with 19 bases between. This CDR3 contains 17 residues. The germline CDR1 and CDR2 sequences are SGHRS and YFSETQ. CDR3 amino acids: CASSLEGIPGESNEQFF. The CDR3 coding sequence is TGCGCCAGCAGCTTGGAAGGCATCCCAGGGGAAAGCAATGAGCAGTTCTTC. Variable domain in full (rest from reference TRBV5-1 and TRBJ2-1): KAGVTQTPRYLIKTRGQQVTLSCSPISGHRSVSWYQQTPGQGLQFLFEYFSETQRNKGNFPGRFSGRQFSNSRSEMNVSTLELGDSALYLCASSLEGIPGESNEQFFGPGTRLTVL.

This chain joins TRBV7-3 and TRBJ1-2; 7 nucleotides match TRBD1. CDR3 length: 13 amino acids. With V trimmed by 2 bases and J by 6 bases, 3 bases remained unmatched. CDR1 and CDR2 from the germline V gene are SGHTA and FQGTGA. The CDR3 coding sequence is TGTGCCAGCAGCTTACCCACAGGGGATGGCTACACCTTC. Its translation is CASSLPTGDGYTF.

This clone was seen only once. J is TRBJ1-3 and V is TRBV5-6, with D tentatively TRBD1 (5 bases). Germline assignment: CDR1 SGHDT and CDR2 YYEEEE. V was pared by 6 bases and J by 0 bases, with 7 bases between. The CDR3 is made up of 13 amino acids. The CDR3 loop is CASMTASGNTIYF. CDR3 nucleotide sequence: TGTGCCAGCATGACAGCCTCTGGAAACACCATATATTTT.